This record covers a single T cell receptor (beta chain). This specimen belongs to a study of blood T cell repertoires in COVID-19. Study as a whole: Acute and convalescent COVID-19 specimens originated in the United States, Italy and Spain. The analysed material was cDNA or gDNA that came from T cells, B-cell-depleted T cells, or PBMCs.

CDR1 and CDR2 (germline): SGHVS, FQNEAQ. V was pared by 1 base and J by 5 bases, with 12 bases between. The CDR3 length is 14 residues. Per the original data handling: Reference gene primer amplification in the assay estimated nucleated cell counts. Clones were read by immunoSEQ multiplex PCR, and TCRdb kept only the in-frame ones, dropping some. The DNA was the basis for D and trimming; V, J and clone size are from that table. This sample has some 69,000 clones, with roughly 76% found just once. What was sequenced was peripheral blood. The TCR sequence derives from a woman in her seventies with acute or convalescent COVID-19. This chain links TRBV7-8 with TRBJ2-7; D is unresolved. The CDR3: CASSLETLYNEQYF. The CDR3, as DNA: TGTGCCAGCAGCTTAGAAACATTGTACAACGAGCAGTACTTC.